The 10 T cell receptor beta chains in this list originate from one sample, sequenced in a study of Ad26.COV2.S vaccination and SARS-CoV-2 variants. Treatment here: around 19 received Ad26.COV2.S at low or high dose, single or two shots; about 5 received placebo; per-sample allocation not given. After the first vaccine or placebo injection, samples were drawn on day 63. Profiled with immunoSEQ multiplex PCR; TCRdb holds only in-frame clones, not every one. The sample includes about 680,000 clones, approximately 88% of them seen just once. This material consisted of peripheral blood, taken in a trial of Ad26.COV2.S vaccine versus placebo. These TCRs come from a person between 18 and 59 years old who received the Ad26.COV2.S COVID-19 vaccine or a placebo.

The chain has TRBV5-1 and TRBJ2-1; 10 positions agree with TRBD2. Germline V gene sequence: CDR1 SGHRS, CDR2 YFSETQ. Germline trimming cut 0 bases from V and 9 bases from J; bases unmatched to any gene: 3. This CDR3 spans 14 amino acids. The CDR3 reads CASSLASGSGEQFF. The CDR3 DNA follows: TGCGCCAGCAGCTTGGCTAGCGGGAGTGGTGAGCAGTTCTTC.

This rearrangement joins TRBV5-6 to TRBJ2-5, with 7 bases lining up with TRBD2. The junction had 3 bases not matched to a gene; V was cut back by 2 bases and J by 5 bases. This CDR3 contains 13 residues. Germline lookup yields CDR1 SGHDT and CDR2 YYEEEE. CDR3 nucleotide sequence: TGTGCCAGCAGCTTCGGGGGGTTTGAGACCCAGTACTTC. It encodes CASSFGGFETQYF.

This chain links TRBV19 with TRBJ1-5, with D possibly TRBD1 on 6 matching bases. The CDR3 loop spans 18 amino acids. Trimming took off 3 bases at V and 0 bases at J, with 18 bases between the two ends. Germline V gene sequence: CDR1 LNHDA, CDR2 SQIVND (reference sequence). The CDR3, as DNA: TGTGCCAGTAGTATGAAGGACGGGGGGCAATATAGCAATCAGCCCCAGCATTTT. Translating it yields CASSMKDGGQYSNQPQHF.

In nucleotides, the CDR3 is TGTGCCAGCACCCTGGGGACAGGGGAAAATTGGATCGGGGAGCTGTTTTTT. Translating gives CASTLGTGENWIGELFF. The chain employs TRBV5-8 and TRBJ2-2; 10 nucleotides agree with TRBD1. The J segment lost 7 bases and the V segment lost 6 bases, leaving 15 bases of the junction unmatched. Germline CDR1 reads SGHTS; CDR2 reads YDEGEE. There are 17 residues in the CDR3.

The chain is built from TRBV11-2 and TRBJ2-2, with TRBD1 as a possible D gene (5 bases). This CDR3 has 14 amino acids. The germline CDR1 and CDR2 sequences are SGHAT and FQNNGV. Trimming stripped 5 bases from V and 2 bases from J, with 9 bases between. DNA of the CDR3: TGTGCCAGCAGCATCAGGGTCAACACCGGGGAGCTGTTTTTT. It yields the protein CASSIRVNTGELFF.

This clone was observed a few times. Other nucleotide sequences in the sample specify the same CDR3. The CDR3 nucleotides are TGTGCCAGCAGTCGCGGGAATCAGCCCCAGCATTTT. Protein product: CASSRGNQPQHF. The rearrangement joins TRBV12-3 or TRBV12-4 to TRBJ1-5; D is unclear. The CDR3 covers 12 residues. Trimming stripped 5 bases from V and 4 bases from J, with 6 bases between.

This rearrangement joins TRBV7-2 to TRBJ2-3; tentatively, D is TRBD2 (5 bases). Trimming removed 2 bases at V and 1 base at J, with 13 bases between. From germline, CDR1 is SGHTA and CDR2 FQGNSA. This CDR3 is built from 16 residues. In DNA, the CDR3 is TGTGCCAGCAGCTTAAGCGGCACCTCGCGCACAGATACGCAGTATTTT. It is translated as CASSLSGTSRTDTQYF.

A single count supports this clone. J is TRBJ1-1 and V is TRBV4-1; 12 bases align to TRBD1. The CDR3 is 16 amino acids. V was clipped by 4 bases and J by 4 bases; unmatched bases: 7. Germline V CDR1 and CDR2: MGHRA, YSYEKL. CDR3 amino acids: CASSLKSGQGATEAFF. The DNA of the CDR3 is TGCGCCAGCAGCCTAAAGTCGGGACAGGGGGCCACTGAAGCTTTCTTT.

The chain employs TRBV24-1 and TRBJ1-5; D is uncertain. Germline-derived CDR1 and CDR2 are KGHDR and SFDVKD. The CDR3 is 16 residues long. The ends were cut back, 4 bases at V and 0 bases at J, with 12 bases in the middle. This chain's CDR3 is CATSESIGVSNQPQHF. The CDR3 DNA sequence: TGTGCCACCAGTGAGAGCATTGGGGTTAGCAATCAGCCCCAGCATTTT.

This clone was counted between two and nine times. V gene TRBV9 combines with J gene TRBJ1-2, with D perhaps TRBD1 (5 bases). CDR3 size: 17 residues. V lost 0 bases, J lost 0 bases, and 15 bases lay in between. The germline V gene has CDR1 SGDLS and CDR2 YYNGEE. Here the CDR3 DNA reads TGTGCCAGCAGCGTAGATCCAGACAGATCCGCTAACTATGGCTACACCTTC. Protein product: CASSVDPDRSANYGYTF.